These 4 T cell receptor beta chains were sequenced from one sample in a study of T cell changes during pregnancy in multiple sclerosis. Here immunoSEQ multiplex PCR was the method, and the copy in TCRdb shows in-frame clones only, minus some. The table lists roughly 35,000 clones, 85% to 95% of them singletons. Sequencing was done on a sample of PBMCs (not recorded whether the cells were cultured). These TCRs come from a female donor with multiple sclerosis, enrolled in a pregnancy study.

This clone came up a few times. No conserved phenylalanine or tryptophan is present at the end of the CDR3, so a read error is the likely explanation. It is unclear where the CDR3 begins or ends on the DNA, so no DNA is shown, and the CDR3 is as TCRdb lists it. The chain links TRBV5-1 to TRBJ2-7; TRBD1, the table's D call, lacks a check against the DNA. With termini counted, the CDR3 has 13 amino acids. Germline V CDR1 and CDR2: SGHRS, YFSETQ. CDR3 in amino acids: CASSGPDRGRLPR.

This chain links TRBV7-2 with TRBJ1-4; D possibly corresponds to TRBD1 (5 bases). The germline V and J ends were trimmed by 1 base and 1 base, with 16 bases remaining between them. Germline V gene sequence: CDR1 SGHTA, CDR2 FQGNSA. The CDR3 is made up of 18 amino acids. The CDR3 is CASSLEFWLGGTNEKLFF. The CDR3 DNA sequence: TGTGCCAGCAGCTTAGAATTCTGGCTGGGGGGAACTAATGAAAAACTGTTTTTT.

The genes are TRBV6-1 and TRBJ1-1; no clear D gene. Germline V lookup: CDR1 MNHNS, CDR2 SASEGT. The ends were cut back, 0 bases at V and 7 bases at J, with 15 bases in the middle. The CDR3 totals 15 residues. The CDR3 loop reads CASSEAHSGRHEAFF. The CDR3, as DNA: TGTGCCAGCAGTGAAGCGCATTCCGGACGTCATGAAGCTTTCTTT.

The chain recombines TRBV10-3 with TRBJ2-1; the match to TRBD1 covers 11 bases. The CDR3 has 16 amino acids. Trimming removed 4 bases from V and 5 bases from J; junction bases left unmatched: 7. CDR1 ENHRY and CDR2 SYGVKD come from the germline V gene. CDR3 amino acids: CAISGKGQGVNNEQFF. In DNA, the CDR3 is TGTGCCATCAGTGGGAAGGGACAGGGGGTTAACAATGAGCAGTTCTTC.